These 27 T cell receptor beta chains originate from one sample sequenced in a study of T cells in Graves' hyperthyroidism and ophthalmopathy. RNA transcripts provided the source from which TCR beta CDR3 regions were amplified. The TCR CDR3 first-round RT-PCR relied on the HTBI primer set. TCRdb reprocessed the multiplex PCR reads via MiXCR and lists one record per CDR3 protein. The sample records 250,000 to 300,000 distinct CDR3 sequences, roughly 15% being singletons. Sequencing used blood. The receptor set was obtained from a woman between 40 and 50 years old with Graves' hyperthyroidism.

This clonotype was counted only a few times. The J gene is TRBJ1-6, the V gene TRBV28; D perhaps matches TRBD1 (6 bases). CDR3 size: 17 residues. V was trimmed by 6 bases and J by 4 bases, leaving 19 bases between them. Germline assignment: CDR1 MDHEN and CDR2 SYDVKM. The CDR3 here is CASRAKPGQLYNSPLHF. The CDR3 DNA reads TGTGCCAGCAGGGCTAAACCGGGACAACTTTATAATTCACCCCTCCACTTT.

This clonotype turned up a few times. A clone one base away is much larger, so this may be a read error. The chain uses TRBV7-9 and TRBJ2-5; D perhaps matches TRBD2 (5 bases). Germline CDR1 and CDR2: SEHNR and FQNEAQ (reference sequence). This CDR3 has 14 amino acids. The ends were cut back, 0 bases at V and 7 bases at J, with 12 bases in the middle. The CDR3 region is CASSLAGSAGTQYF. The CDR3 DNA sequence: TGTGCCAGCAGCTTAGCGGGTAGCGCGGGGACCCAGTACTTC.

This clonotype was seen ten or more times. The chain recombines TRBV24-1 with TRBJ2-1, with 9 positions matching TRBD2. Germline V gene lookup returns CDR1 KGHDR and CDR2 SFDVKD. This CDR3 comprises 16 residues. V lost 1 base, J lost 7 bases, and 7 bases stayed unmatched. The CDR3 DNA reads TGTGCCACCAGTGATTTTAGCGGGAGTACCATAAATGAGCAGTTCTTC. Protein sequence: CATSDFSGSTINEQFF.

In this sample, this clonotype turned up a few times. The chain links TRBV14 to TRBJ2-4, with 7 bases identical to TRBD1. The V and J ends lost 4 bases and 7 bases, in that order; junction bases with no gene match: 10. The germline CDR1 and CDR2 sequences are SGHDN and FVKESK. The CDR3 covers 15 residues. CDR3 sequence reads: CASSPRGGYGNIQYF. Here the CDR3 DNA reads TGTGCCAGCAGCCCGAGAGGGGGCTACGGGAACATTCAGTACTTC.

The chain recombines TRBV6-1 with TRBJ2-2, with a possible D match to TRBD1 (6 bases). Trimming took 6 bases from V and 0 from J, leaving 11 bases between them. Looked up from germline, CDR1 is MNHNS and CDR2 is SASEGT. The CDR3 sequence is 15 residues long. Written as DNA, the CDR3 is TGTGCCAGCAGGACAGGACCTTCGAACACCGGGGAGCTGTTTTTT. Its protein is CASRTGPSNTGELFF.

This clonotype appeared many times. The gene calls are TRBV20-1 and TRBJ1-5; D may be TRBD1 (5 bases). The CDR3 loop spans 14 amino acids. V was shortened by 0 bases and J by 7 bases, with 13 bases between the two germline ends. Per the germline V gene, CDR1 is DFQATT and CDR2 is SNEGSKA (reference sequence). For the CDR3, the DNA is TGCAGTGCTAGAGATCCGCGGGGGAACCAGCCCCAGCATTTT. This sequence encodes CSARDPRGNQPQHF.

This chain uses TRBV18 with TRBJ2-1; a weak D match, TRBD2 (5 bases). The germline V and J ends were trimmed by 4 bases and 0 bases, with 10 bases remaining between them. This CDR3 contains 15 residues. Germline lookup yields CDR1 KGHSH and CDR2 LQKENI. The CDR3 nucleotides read TGTGCCAGCTCACTACTAGAAGTCTCCTACAATGAGCAGTTCTTC. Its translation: CASSLLEVSYNEQFF.

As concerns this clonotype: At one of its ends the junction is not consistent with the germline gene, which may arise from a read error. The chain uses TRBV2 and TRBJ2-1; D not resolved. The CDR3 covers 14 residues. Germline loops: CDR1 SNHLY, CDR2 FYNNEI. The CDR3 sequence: CPSSQAAFWNEQFF. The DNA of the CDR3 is TGTCCCAGCAGTCAGGCGGCCTTTTGGAATGAGCAGTTCTTC.

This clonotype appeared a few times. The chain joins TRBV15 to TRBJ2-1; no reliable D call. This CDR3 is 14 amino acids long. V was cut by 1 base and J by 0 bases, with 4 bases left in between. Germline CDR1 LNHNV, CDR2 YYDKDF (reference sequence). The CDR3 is CATSRVGSYNEQFF. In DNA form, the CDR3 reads TGTGCCACCAGCAGAGTGGGCTCCTACAATGAGCAGTTCTTC. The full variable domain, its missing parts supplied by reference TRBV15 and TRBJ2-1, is DAMVIQNPRYQVTQFGKPVTLSCSQTLNHNVMYWYQQKSSQAPKLLFHYYDKDFNNEADTPDNFQSRRPNTSFCFLDIRSPGLGDTAMYLCATSRVGSYNEQFFGPGTRLTVL.

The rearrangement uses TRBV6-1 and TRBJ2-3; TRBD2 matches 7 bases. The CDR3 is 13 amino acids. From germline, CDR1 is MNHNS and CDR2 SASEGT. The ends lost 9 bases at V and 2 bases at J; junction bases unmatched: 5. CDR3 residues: CASRDYSTDTQYF. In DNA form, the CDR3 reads TGTGCCAGTAGGGACTACTCCACAGATACGCAGTATTTT.

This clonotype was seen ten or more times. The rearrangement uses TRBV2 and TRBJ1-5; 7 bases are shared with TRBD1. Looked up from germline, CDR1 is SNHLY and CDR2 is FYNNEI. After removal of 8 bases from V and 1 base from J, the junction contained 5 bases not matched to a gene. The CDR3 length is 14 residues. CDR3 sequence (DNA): TGTGCCAGCCGACAGGGCTTGAGCAATCAGCCCCAGCATTTT. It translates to CASRQGLSNQPQHF.

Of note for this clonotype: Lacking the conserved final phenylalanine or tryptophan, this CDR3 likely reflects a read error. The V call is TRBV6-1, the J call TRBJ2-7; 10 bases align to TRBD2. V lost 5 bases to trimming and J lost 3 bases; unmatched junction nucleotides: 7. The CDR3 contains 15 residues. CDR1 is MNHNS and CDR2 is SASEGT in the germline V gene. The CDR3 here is CASSPAGGNFYEQYL. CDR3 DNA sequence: TGTGCCAGCAGTCCAGCGGGAGGGAACTTCTACGAGCAGTACCTC.

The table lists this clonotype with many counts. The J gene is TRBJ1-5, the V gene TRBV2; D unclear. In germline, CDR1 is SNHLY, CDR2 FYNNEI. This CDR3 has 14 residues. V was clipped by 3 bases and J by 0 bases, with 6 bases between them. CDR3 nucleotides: TGTGCCAGCAGTGAGATTGATAGCAATCAGCCCCAGCATTTT. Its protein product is CASSEIDSNQPQHF.

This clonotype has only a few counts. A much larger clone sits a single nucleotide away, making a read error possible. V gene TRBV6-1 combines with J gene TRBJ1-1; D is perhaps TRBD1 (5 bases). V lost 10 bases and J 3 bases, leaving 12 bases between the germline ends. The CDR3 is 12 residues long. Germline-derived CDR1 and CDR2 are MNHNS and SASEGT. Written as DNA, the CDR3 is TGTGCCACCCTAGGAGGGGACACTGAAGCTTTCTTT. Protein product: CATLGGDTEAFF.

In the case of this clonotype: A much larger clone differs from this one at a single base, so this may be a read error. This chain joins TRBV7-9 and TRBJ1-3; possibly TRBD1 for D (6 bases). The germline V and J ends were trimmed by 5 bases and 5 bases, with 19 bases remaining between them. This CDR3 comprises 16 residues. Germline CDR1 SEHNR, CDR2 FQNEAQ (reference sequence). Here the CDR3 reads CASSGRRGGPRNTIYF. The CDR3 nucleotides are TGTGCCAGCAGCGGCCGCCGGGGGGGCCCGCGAAACACCATATATTTT.

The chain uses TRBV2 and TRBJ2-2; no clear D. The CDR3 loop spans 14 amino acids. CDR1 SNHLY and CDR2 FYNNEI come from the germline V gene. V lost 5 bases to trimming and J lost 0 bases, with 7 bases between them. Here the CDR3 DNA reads TGTGCCAGCAGTTCTGCCCCGAACACCGGGGAGCTGTTTTTT. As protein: CASSSAPNTGELFF.

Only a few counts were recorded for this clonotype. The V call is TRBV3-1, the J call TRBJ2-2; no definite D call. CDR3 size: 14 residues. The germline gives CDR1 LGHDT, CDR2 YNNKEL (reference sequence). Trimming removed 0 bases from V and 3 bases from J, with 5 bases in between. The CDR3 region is CASSQDRHTGELFF. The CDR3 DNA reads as TGTGCCAGCAGCCAAGATCGTCACACCGGGGAGCTGTTTTTT.

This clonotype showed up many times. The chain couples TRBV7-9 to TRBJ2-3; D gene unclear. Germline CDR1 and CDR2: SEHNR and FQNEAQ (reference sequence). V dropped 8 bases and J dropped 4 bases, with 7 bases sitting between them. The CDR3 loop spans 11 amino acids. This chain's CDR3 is CASVKADTQYF. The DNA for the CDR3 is TGTGCCAGCGTTAAGGCAGATACGCAGTATTTT.

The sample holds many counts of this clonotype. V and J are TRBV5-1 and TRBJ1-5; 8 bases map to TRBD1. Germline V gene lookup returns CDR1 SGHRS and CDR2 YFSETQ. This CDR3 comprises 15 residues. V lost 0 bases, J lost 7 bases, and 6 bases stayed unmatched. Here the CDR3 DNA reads TGCGCCAGCAGCTTGGACGGACAGGGAAGCCAGCCCCAGCATTTT. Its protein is CASSLDGQGSQPQHF.

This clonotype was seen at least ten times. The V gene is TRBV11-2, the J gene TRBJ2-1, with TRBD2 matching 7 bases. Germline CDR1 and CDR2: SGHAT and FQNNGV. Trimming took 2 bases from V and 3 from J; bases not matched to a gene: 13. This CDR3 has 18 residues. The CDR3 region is CASSLLGGGLIGYNEQFF. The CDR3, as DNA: TGTGCCAGCAGCTTATTGGGGGGGGGACTCATCGGCTACAATGAGCAGTTCTTC. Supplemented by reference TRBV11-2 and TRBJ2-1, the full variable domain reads EAGVAQSPRYKIIEKRQSVAFWCNPISGHATLYWYQQILGQGPKLLIQFQNNGVVDDSQLPKDRFSAERLKGVDSTLKIQPAKLEDSAVYLCASSLLGGGLIGYNEQFFGPGTRLTVL.

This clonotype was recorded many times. The CDR3 bases are TGTGCCAGCACCGCAGTTGGGACGGCTACTAGCACAGATACGCAGTATTTT. The encoded protein is CASTAVGTATSTDTQYF. This chain links TRBV6-1 with TRBJ2-3; D possibly uses TRBD1 or TRBD2 (5 bases each). Trimming stripped 7 bases from V and 0 bases from J, with 20 bases between. Per germline, CDR1 MNHNS and CDR2 SASEGT. The CDR3 loop spans 17 amino acids.

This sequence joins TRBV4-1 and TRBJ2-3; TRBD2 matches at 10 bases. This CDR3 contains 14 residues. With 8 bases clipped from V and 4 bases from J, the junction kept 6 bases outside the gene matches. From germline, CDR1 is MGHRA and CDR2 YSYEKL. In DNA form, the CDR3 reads TGCGCCAGCCATAGCGGGAGGAGCCCAGATACGCAGTATTTT. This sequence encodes CASHSGRSPDTQYF.

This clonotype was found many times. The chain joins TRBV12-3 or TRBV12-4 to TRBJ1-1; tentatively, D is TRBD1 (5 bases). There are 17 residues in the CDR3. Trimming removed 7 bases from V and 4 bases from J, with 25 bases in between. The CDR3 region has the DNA TGTGCCAGCATATTGCCGGGACGGATCGGGGTAGGCACTGAAGCTTTCTTT. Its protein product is CASILPGRIGVGTEAFF.

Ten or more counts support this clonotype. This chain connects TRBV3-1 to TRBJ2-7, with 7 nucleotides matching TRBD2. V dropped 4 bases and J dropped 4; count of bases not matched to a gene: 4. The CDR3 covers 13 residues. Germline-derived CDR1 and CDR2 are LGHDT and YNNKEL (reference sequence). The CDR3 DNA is TGTGCCAGCAGCCCGTCGGGGGGTTACGAGCAGTACTTC. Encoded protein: CASSPSGGYEQYF.

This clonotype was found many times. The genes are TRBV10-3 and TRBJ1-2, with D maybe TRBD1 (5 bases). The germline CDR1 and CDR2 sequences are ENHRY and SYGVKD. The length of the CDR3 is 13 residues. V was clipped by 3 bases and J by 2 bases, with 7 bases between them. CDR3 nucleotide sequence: TGTGCCATCAGTGACGAGGGGAACTATGGCTACACCTTC. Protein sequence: CAISDEGNYGYTF.

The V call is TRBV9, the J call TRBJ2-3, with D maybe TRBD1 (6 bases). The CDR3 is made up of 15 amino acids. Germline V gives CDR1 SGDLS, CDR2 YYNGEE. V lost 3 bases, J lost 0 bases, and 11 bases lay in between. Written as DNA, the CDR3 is TGTGCCAGCAGCGCGGGGACACTTAGCACAGATACGCAGTATTTT. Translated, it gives CASSAGTLSTDTQYF.

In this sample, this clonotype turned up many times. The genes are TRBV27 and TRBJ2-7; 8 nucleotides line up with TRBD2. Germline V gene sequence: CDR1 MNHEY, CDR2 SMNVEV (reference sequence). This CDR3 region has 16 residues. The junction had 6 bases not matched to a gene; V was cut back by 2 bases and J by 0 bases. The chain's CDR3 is CASSLTAGGSSYEQYF. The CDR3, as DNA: TGTGCCAGCAGTTTAACGGCGGGAGGATCCTCCTACGAGCAGTACTTC.